A single sample is the source of the 8 T cell receptor beta chains below, sequenced in a study of cytomegalovirus exposure and HLA in healthy donors. The PCR employed 60 Vbeta primers together with 13 Jbeta primers. This table comes from immunoSEQ multiplex PCR, and its TCRdb copy is limited to in-frame clones, with some not included. The sample has some 100,000 clones, roughly 80% seen once; the top ten hold around 1.2%. The sample consisted of PBMCs. All receptors come from a girl aged 2 to 10 in good health and CMV-seropositive.

The chain uses TRBV30 and TRBJ1-2; TRBD1 agrees at 9 bases. This CDR3 is built from 15 residues. Losses at the gene ends were 2 bases for V and 3 bases for J; bases not matched to a gene: 7. Germline V gene lookup returns CDR1 GTSNPN and CDR2 SVGIG (reference sequence). The CDR3: CAWSSTQGAHYGYTF. The DNA of the CDR3 is TGTGCCTGGAGTTCCACACAGGGGGCTCACTATGGCTACACCTTC.

This clone was counted a single time. The V and J genes are TRBV30 and TRBJ2-2; the match to TRBD2 covers 13 bases. The CDR3 contains 16 residues. Germline V lookup: CDR1 GTSNPN, CDR2 SVGIG (reference sequence). The ends lost 4 bases at V and 8 bases at J; junction bases unmatched: 10. Here the CDR3 reads CAWTLGLAGFTGELFF. The CDR3 DNA reads TGTGCCTGGACCTTGGGACTAGCGGGATTTACGGGGGAGCTGTTTTTT.

This clone showed up just a few times. The genes are TRBV14 and TRBJ1-1; possibly TRBD1 for D (6 bases). Looked up from germline, CDR1 is SGHDN and CDR2 is FVKESK. The CDR3 is 17 residues long. Trimming removed 6 bases from V and 0 bases from J, with 20 bases in between. CDR3 DNA: TGTGCCAGCAGTTACACCGGGACAAGGAATGTGAACACTGAAGCTTTCTTT. Translation gives CASSYTGTRNVNTEAFF.

CDR3 DNA: TGCAGTGCCACTCTCTACAATGAGCAGTTCTTC. Translation gives CSATLYNEQFF. This chain uses TRBV20-1 with TRBJ2-1, with unresolved D. The germline V gene encodes CDR1 DFQATT and CDR2 SNEGSKA (reference sequence). Trimming pared 6 bases from V and 3 bases from J, leaving 6 bases between. The CDR3 length is 11 residues.

This sequence joins TRBV6-5 and TRBJ2-3; 8 nucleotides agree with TRBD2. With V trimmed by 6 bases and J by 4 bases, 6 bases remained unmatched. In germline, CDR1 is MNHEY, CDR2 SVGAGI. This CDR3 is built from 14 residues. The CDR3 sequence: CASSSGLAADTQYF. The CDR3 nucleotides read TGTGCCAGCAGCTCCGGACTAGCCGCAGATACGCAGTATTTT.

This chain joins TRBV5-8 and TRBJ1-5; 9 bases map to TRBD1. The germline V gene has CDR1 SGHTS and CDR2 YDEGEE. The J segment lost 2 bases and the V segment lost 2 bases, leaving 17 bases of the junction unmatched. This CDR3 comprises 20 residues. The CDR3 protein is CASSFSRGQGSSIGNQPQHF. The DNA for the CDR3 is TGTGCCAGCAGCTTTTCTCGGGGACAGGGATCTAGTATTGGCAATCAGCCCCAGCATTTT.

The chain carries TRBV2 and TRBJ2-5, with TRBD1 identical over 9 bases. This CDR3 spans 17 amino acids. The V segment lost 4 bases and the J segment 2 bases; nucleotides outside the gene matches: 11. Germline values: CDR1 SNHLY, CDR2 FYNNEI. The CDR3 DNA follows: TGTGCCAGCAGTGGATCGAGCCGAGGGACAGGGCAAGAGACCCAGTACTTC. It specifies CASSGSSRGTGQETQYF.

V and J are TRBV27 and TRBJ1-1; a possible D gene is TRBD1 (6 bases). Germline assignment: CDR1 MNHEY and CDR2 SMNVEV (reference sequence). The CDR3 is 11 amino acids. Trimming removed 6 bases at V and 7 bases at J, with 9 bases between. The CDR3 region has the DNA TGTGCCAGCAGACAGGGTGGTGAAGCTTTCTTT. It codes for CASRQGGEAFF.